The rows below give T cell receptor beta chains drawn from one sample of a study of shared clonotypes between healthy human individuals. Measured with immunoSEQ multiplex PCR; TCRdb has only the in-frame clones, and not every one. The table lists over 800,000 clones, 85% to 95% of them singletons. Sequencing was performed on naive CD8+ T cells sorted from blood. All receptors come from a man aged 25 to 45 in good health. Both conserved end residues are part of each CDR3. Each record gives: CDR3 protein, CDR3 DNA, clone size, D gene, V gene, J gene. The D gene is left open where the match is weak. The listing skips clone size in some rows; elsewhere it reads once, few, many or a size class.

CDR3 protein: CASSLTRDGANYGYTF
CDR3 DNA: TGTGCCAGCAGCTTAACTCGGGACGGCGCTAACTATGGCTACACCTTC
clone size: -
D gene: -
V gene: TRBV4-2
J gene: TRBJ1-2

CDR3 protein: CASSVSFRGETQYF
CDR3 DNA: TGTGCCAGCAGCGTGAGTTTTCGGGGAGAGACCCAGTACTTC
clone size: -
D gene: -
V gene: TRBV9
J gene: TRBJ2-5

CDR3 protein: CASSVRAGVIGSNQPQHF
CDR3 DNA: TGTGCCAGCAGTGTGAGGGCAGGGGTAATAGGAAGCAATCAGCCCCAGCATTTT
clone size: -
D gene: -
V gene: TRBV6-1
J gene: TRBJ1-5

CDR3 protein: CASSPTALVANYGYTF
CDR3 DNA: TGTGCCAGCAGCCCGACAGCTCTGGTAGCTAACTATGGCTACACCTTC
clone size: few
D gene: -
V gene: TRBV11-2
J gene: TRBJ1-2

CDR3 protein: CASSPPAGGPVTDTQYF
CDR3 DNA: TGTGCCAGCAGTCCCCCAGCGGGAGGGCCGGTCACAGATACGCAGTATTTT
clone size: -
D gene: TRBD2
V gene: TRBV28
J gene: TRBJ2-3

CDR3 protein: CASSYAGNSYEQYF
CDR3 DNA: TGTGCCAGCAGTTACGCAGGTAACTCCTACGAGCAGTACTTC
clone size: -
D gene: -
V gene: TRBV6-6
J gene: TRBJ2-7

CDR3 protein: CASSSSERSYEQYF
CDR3 DNA: TGCGCCAGCAGCTCGTCAGAAAGGTCCTACGAGCAGTACTTC
clone size: -
D gene: -
V gene: TRBV5-1
J gene: TRBJ2-7

CDR3 protein: CASSWAGGPGQATDTQYF
CDR3 DNA: TGTGCCAGCAGCTGGGCGGGGGGACCGGGACAGGCCACAGATACGCAGTATTTT
clone size: -
D gene: -
V gene: TRBV7-2
J gene: TRBJ2-3

CDR3 protein: CASTNKDTGELFF
CDR3 DNA: TGTGCCAGCACAAACAAGGACACCGGGGAGCTGTTTTTT
clone size: -
D gene: -
V gene: TRBV11-3
J gene: TRBJ2-2

CDR3 protein: CASSVAAEDPTGEQYF
CDR3 DNA: TGTGCCAGCAGTGTGGCAGCTGAGGATCCTACGGGGGAGCAGTACTTC
clone size: -
D gene: -
V gene: TRBV2
J gene: TRBJ2-7

CDR3 protein: CASTSGGPYEQYF
CDR3 DNA: TGTGCCAGCACGTCGGGAGGGCCTTACGAGCAGTACTTC
clone size: -
D gene: TRBD2
V gene: TRBV6-1
J gene: TRBJ2-7

CDR3 protein: CASSLEGTGVAHSYEQYF
CDR3 DNA: TGCGCCAGCAGCCTGGAAGGGACAGGGGTTGCCCACTCCTACGAGCAGTACTTC
clone size: -
D gene: TRBD1
V gene: TRBV5-1
J gene: TRBJ2-7

CDR3 protein: CASSSTSVWMDEQYF
CDR3 DNA: TGTGCCAGCAGTTCGACCTCGGTGTGGATGGACGAGCAGTACTTC
clone size: -
D gene: -
V gene: TRBV28
J gene: TRBJ2-7

CDR3 protein: CASSPGVGELFF
CDR3 DNA: TGTGCCAGCAGTCCCGGGGTGGGGGAGCTGTTTTTT
clone size: few
D gene: -
V gene: TRBV6-5
J gene: TRBJ2-2

CDR3 protein: CASSDEGGLGGYTF
CDR3 DNA: TGTGCCAGCAGTGATGAAGGGGGTCTGGGTGGCTACACCTTC
clone size: -
D gene: -
V gene: TRBV25-1
J gene: TRBJ1-2

CDR3 protein: CASSPGGLAVYNEQFF
CDR3 DNA: TGTGCCAGCAGCCCCGGGGGACTAGCGGTATACAATGAGCAGTTCTTC
clone size: -
D gene: TRBD2
V gene: TRBV5-5
J gene: TRBJ2-1

CDR3 protein: CASSLGESGHNEQFF
CDR3 DNA: TGCGCCAGCAGCTTGGGTGAATCGGGTCACAATGAGCAGTTCTTC
clone size: many
D gene: -
V gene: TRBV5-1
J gene: TRBJ2-1

CDR3 protein: CASSSYLGSEQYF
CDR3 DNA: TGCGCCAGCAGCTCCTACCTAGGGTCCGAGCAGTACTTC
clone size: -
D gene: -
V gene: TRBV5-1
J gene: TRBJ2-7

CDR3 protein: CSVQDSPEGTQYF
CDR3 DNA: TGCAGCGTTCAGGACAGCCCTGAGGGTACCCAGTACTTC
clone size: -
D gene: -
V gene: TRBV29-1
J gene: TRBJ2-5

CDR3 protein: CSVGVRGWEGEQFF
CDR3 DNA: TGCAGCGTGGGAGTAAGAGGGTGGGAGGGTGAGCAGTTCTTC
clone size: -
D gene: TRBD2
V gene: TRBV29-1
J gene: TRBJ2-1

CDR3 protein: CASSEWGVGAEAFF
CDR3 DNA: TGTGCCAGCAGTGAGTGGGGGGTAGGTGCTGAAGCTTTCTTT
clone size: once
D gene: -
V gene: TRBV6-1
J gene: TRBJ1-1

CDR3 protein: CASSYLGTVYEQYF
CDR3 DNA: TGTGCCAGCAGTTATTTGGGGACCGTCTACGAGCAGTACTTC
clone size: -
D gene: -
V gene: TRBV6-6
J gene: TRBJ2-7

CDR3 protein: CAISGDHSTTGGELFF
CDR3 DNA: TGTGCCATCAGTGGGGACCATTCAACCACAGGCGGGGAGCTGTTTTTT
clone size: -
D gene: -
V gene: TRBV10-3
J gene: TRBJ2-2

CDR3 protein: CASSEAGAGANVLTF
CDR3 DNA: TGTGCCAGCAGTGAAGCTGGGGCTGGGGCCAACGTCCTGACTTTC
clone size: -
D gene: -
V gene: TRBV6-1
J gene: TRBJ2-6

CDR3 protein: CATLDRGYEQYF
CDR3 DNA: TGCGCCACCCTGGACAGGGGGTACGAGCAGTACTTC
clone size: -
D gene: TRBD1
V gene: TRBV10-2
J gene: TRBJ2-7

CDR3 protein: CASSEGISYEQYF
CDR3 DNA: TGCGCCAGCAGTGAGGGGATCTCCTACGAGCAGTACTTC
clone size: few
D gene: -
V gene: TRBV10-1
J gene: TRBJ2-7

CDR3 protein: CASSPRLAGGPLYEQYF
CDR3 DNA: TGTGCCAGCAGCCCGAGACTAGCGGGAGGCCCACTCTACGAGCAGTACTTC
clone size: -
D gene: TRBD2
V gene: TRBV7-2
J gene: TRBJ2-7

CDR3 protein: CASSRDRDSFFYGYTF
CDR3 DNA: TGTGCCAGCAGCCGTGACCGGGACAGTTTCTTCTATGGCTACACCTTC
clone size: -
D gene: TRBD1
V gene: TRBV7-9
J gene: TRBJ1-2